These 8 T cell receptor beta chains came from one sample sequenced in a study of CD4 T cells in relation to SARS-CoV-2 and coronaviruses. Measured with immunoSEQ multiplex PCR; TCRdb has only the in-frame clones, and not every one. This table has 15,000 to 20,000 clones, 77% appearing once. The unexposed donors gave CD4+ T cells in about 2011-2018, prior to COVID-19. Isolation of CD4+ T cells took place after less than twelve days in culture. Their antigens remain unidentified. Sequencing input: CD4+ T cells from PBMCs, cultured in vitro. The receptors here all came from a human donor in good health.

V and J are TRBV2 and TRBJ2-5; weak D call: TRBD2 (7 bases). CDR3 length equals 16 residues. V shed 6 bases and J shed 1 base, with 18 bases lying between them. Germline V CDR1 and CDR2: SNHLY, FYNNEI. CDR3 loop: CASSSGERGLQETQYF. CDR3 bases: TGTGCCAGCAGCTCAGGGGAGCGGGGCCTCCAAGAGACCCAGTACTTC.

The chain combines TRBV6-5 with TRBJ1-6; the D is unclear. V shed 4 bases and J shed 7 bases, with 11 bases lying between them. Germline CDR1 reads MNHEY; CDR2 reads SVGAGI. The CDR3 runs to 14 residues. The CDR3 nucleotides read TGTGCCAGCAGTTCGGGATCCGAAAATTCACCCCTCCACTTT. It codes for CASSSGSENSPLHF.

V and J are TRBV25-1 and TRBJ2-5; D call uncertain. The CDR3 extends over 15 amino acids. V lost 5 bases and J lost 1, with 14 bases in between. The V gene's germline CDR1 is MGHDK and CDR2 SYGVNS. The DNA for the CDR3 is TGTGCCAGCAGTCCCCAGCAATTTGCCCAAGAGACCCAGTACTTC. Translation gives CASSPQQFAQETQYF.

The chain recombines TRBV5-8 with TRBJ1-2; 8 nucleotides align to TRBD1. This CDR3 spans 15 amino acids. The junction had 5 bases not matched to a gene; V was cut back by 0 bases and J by 4 bases. CDR1 is SGHTS, CDR2 YDEGEE, per germline. The CDR3 region is CASSLDRGVRYGYTF. As DNA, the CDR3 is TGTGCCAGCAGCTTGGACAGGGGGGTTCGCTATGGCTACACCTTC.

The gene calls are TRBV15 and TRBJ2-6, with D tentatively TRBD1 (6 bases). The CDR3 sequence is 16 residues long. The germline CDR1 and CDR2 sequences are LNHNV and YYDKDF (reference sequence). V was clipped by 11 bases and J by 2 bases, with 19 bases between them. CDR3 protein: CAAGQSLIAGANVLTF. CDR3 bases: TGTGCCGCTGGACAGAGTTTAATTGCTGGGGCCAACGTCCTGACTTTC.

The chain uses TRBV5-5 and TRBJ1-3; 10 nucleotides align to TRBD1. The germline V gene encodes CDR1 SGHKS and CDR2 YYEKEE (reference sequence). The CDR3 totals 16 residues. The trim removed 0 bases at V and 3 bases at J, leaving 3 bases unmatched. The CDR3 reads CASSLGTGGFGNTIYF. The CDR3 DNA reads TGTGCCAGCAGCTTGGGGACAGGGGGTTTTGGAAACACCATATATTTT.

The gene calls are TRBV5-1 and TRBJ2-7; the match to TRBD2 covers 7 bases. The CDR3 is 16 amino acids. Germline V CDR1 and CDR2: SGHRS, YFSETQ. Losses at the gene ends were 2 bases for V and 2 bases for J; bases not matched to a gene: 10. CDR3 sequence reads: CASSLRGLEGPYEQYF. DNA of the CDR3: TGCGCCAGCAGCTTACGAGGACTAGAAGGTCCCTACGAGCAGTACTTC.

This chain joins TRBV3-1 (or the pseudogene TRBV3-2) and TRBJ2-2; a weak D match, TRBD1 (5 bases). CDR3 size: 15 residues. The V gene lost 0 bases and the J gene lost 7 bases, with 12 bases spanning the gap. The germline V gene encodes CDR1 LGHDT and CDR2 YNNKEL (reference sequence). CDR3 sequence: CASSQDSRASGELFF. The CDR3 DNA is TGTGCCAGCAGCCAAGATTCCAGGGCGAGCGGGGAGCTGTTTTTT.